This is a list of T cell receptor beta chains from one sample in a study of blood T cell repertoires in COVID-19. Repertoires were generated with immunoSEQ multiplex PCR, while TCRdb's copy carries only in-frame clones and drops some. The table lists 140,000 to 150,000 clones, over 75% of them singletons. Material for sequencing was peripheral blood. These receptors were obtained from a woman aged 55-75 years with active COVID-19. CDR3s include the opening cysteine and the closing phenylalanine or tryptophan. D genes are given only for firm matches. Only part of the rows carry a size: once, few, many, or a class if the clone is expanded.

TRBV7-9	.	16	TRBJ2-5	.	CASSPSPGRGQETQYF	TGTGCCAGCAGCCCATCCCCCGGCAGGGGACAAGAGACCCAGTACTTC
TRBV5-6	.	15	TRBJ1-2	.	CASSETGNPNYGYTF	TGTGCCAGCAGCGAAACAGGGAACCCTAACTATGGCTACACCTTC
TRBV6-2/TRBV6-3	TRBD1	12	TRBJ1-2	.	CASSIQGYGYTF	TGTGCCAGCAGTATACAGGGGTACGGCTACACCTTC
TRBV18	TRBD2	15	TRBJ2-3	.	CASSPEAGGSYTQYF	TGTGCCAGCTCACCTGAAGCGGGAGGGTCATATACGCAGTATTTT
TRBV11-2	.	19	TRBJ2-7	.	CASSLGGVIRGSISYEQYF	TGTGCCAGCAGCTTAGGAGGGGTGATAAGGGGGAGCATCTCCTACGAGCAGTACTTC
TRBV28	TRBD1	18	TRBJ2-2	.	CASGDRGLTRTNTGELFF	TGTGCCAGCGGAGACAGGGGGTTAACCCGTACGAACACCGGGGAGCTGTTTTTT
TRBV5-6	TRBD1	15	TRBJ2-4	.	CASSGTGPVGNIQYF	TGTGCCAGCAGCGGGACAGGCCCCGTTGGGAACATTCAGTACTTC
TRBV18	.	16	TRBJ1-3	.	CASSPPGRDSGNTIYF	TGTGCCAGCTCACCACCGGGCAGGGACTCTGGAAACACCATATATTTT
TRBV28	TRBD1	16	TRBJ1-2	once	CASSLFGTGANYGYTF	TGTGCCAGCAGTTTATTCGGGACAGGAGCTAACTATGGCTACACCTTC
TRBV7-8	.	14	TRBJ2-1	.	CASSPITGSNEQFF	TGTGCCAGCAGCCCTATCACAGGGTCCAATGAGCAGTTCTTC
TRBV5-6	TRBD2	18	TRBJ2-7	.	CASTPGGRGRFRVDEQYF	TGTGCCAGCACCCCCGGGGGGAGGGGAAGGTTTAGAGTCGACGAGCAGTACTTC
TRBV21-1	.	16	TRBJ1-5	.	CASRVTESEGNQPQHF	TGTGCCAGCAGGGTCACGGAATCCGAGGGCAATCAGCCCCAGCATTTT
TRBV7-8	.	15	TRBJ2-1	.	CASSLGRQEGNEQLF	TGTGCCAGCAGCTTAGGCCGCCAGGAGGGCAATGAGCAGCTCTTC
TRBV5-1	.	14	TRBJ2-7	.	CASSLGGSEYEQYF	TGCGCCAGCAGCTTGGGGGGCAGCGAGTACGAGCAGTACTTC
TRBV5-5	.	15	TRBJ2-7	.	CASSSKDRPYYEQYF	TGTGCCAGCAGCTCAAAAGACAGACCCTACTACGAGCAGTACTTC
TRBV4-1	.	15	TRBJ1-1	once	CASSQGGTLNTEAFF	TGCGCCAGCAGCCAAGGGGGGACACTGAACACTGAAGCTTTCTTT
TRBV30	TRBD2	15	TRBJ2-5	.	CAWSRSSGPQETQYF	TGTGCCTGGAGTAGATCTAGCGGACCACAAGAGACCCAGTACTTC
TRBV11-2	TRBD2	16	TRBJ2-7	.	CASSLGLAGVRVEQYF	TGTGCCAGCAGCTTGGGACTAGCGGGAGTGCGGGTCGAGCAGTACTTC
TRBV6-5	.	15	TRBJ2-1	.	CASSSRGTPYNEQFF	TGTGCCAGCAGTTCAAGAGGGACACCCTACAATGAGCAGTTCTTC
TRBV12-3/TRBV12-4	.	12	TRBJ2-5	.	CASSRDWASQYF	TGTGCCAGCAGCCGAGATTGGGCGTCCCAGTACTTC
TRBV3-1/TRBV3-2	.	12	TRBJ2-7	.	CASSQDYYEQYF	TGTGCCAGCAGCCAAGACTACTACGAGCAGTACTTC
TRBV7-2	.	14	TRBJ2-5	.	CASSFLTGEETQYF	TGTGCCAGCAGCTTCCTAACGGGAGAAGAGACCCAGTACTTC
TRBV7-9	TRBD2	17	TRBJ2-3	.	CASSLGLAGGHTDTQYF	TGTGCCAGCAGCTTAGGCCTAGCGGGAGGCCACACAGATACGCAGTATTTT
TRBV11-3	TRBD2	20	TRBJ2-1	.	CASSLDTGLTSGRASNEQFF	TGTGCCAGCAGCTTAGATACGGGGCTGACTAGCGGGAGGGCCTCCAATGAGCAGTTCTTC
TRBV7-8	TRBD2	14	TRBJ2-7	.	CASSSGDYSYEQYF	TGTGCCAGCAGCTCCGGGGACTATTCTTACGAGCAGTACTTC
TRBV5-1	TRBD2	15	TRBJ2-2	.	CASRSGSIAGGELFF	TGCGCCAGCAGAAGCGGGAGTATCGCCGGCGGGGAGCTGTTTTTT
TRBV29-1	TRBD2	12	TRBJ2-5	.	CSGRTSGETQYF	TGCAGCGGACGGACTAGCGGGGAGACCCAGTACTTC
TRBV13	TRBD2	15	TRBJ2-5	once	CASSSWTSDKETQYF	TGTGCCAGCAGCTCCTGGACTAGTGATAAAGAGACCCAGTACTTC
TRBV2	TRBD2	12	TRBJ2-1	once	CASGGGVVEQFF	TGTGCCAGCGGCGGGGGTGTGGTTGAGCAGTTCTTC
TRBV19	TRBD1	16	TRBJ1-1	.	CASSKRQGAMNTEAFF	TGTGCCAGTAGTAAACGACAGGGCGCAATGAACACTGAAGCTTTCTTT
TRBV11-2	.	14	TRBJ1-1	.	CASRNQGSGTEAFF	TGTGCCAGCAGGAACCAGGGTAGTGGCACTGAAGCTTTCTTT
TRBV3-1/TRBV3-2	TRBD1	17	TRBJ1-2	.	CASSARDRGLLNYGYTF	TGTGCCAGCAGCGCCCGGGACAGGGGGCTCCTAAACTATGGCTACACCTTC
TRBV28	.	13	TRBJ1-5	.	CASRPGANQPQHF	TGTGCCAGCCGACCTGGGGCCAATCAGCCCCAGCATTTT
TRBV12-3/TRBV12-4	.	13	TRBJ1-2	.	CASTWGQGHGYTF	TGTGCCAGCACCTGGGGGCAGGGGCATGGCTACACCTTC
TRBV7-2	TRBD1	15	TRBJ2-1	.	CASSWDRGPYNEQFF	TGTGCCAGCAGCTGGGACAGGGGCCCCTACAATGAGCAGTTCTTC
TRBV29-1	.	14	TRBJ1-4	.	CSVREGTTNEKLFF	TGCAGCGTCCGGGAGGGCACAACTAATGAAAAACTGTTTTTT
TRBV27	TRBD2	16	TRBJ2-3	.	CASSEAGTSGRDTQYF	TGTGCCAGCAGTGAAGCCGGGACTAGCGGGAGGGATACGCAGTATTTT
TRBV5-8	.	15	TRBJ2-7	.	CASSRGTAALGEQYF	TGTGCCAGCAGCCGGGGGACCGCGGCACTGGGGGAGCAGTACTTC
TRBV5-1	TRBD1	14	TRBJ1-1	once	CASSLLDRDTEAFF	TGCGCCAGCAGCTTGCTCGACAGGGACACTGAAGCTTTCTTT
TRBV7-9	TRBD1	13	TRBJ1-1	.	CASSPRDRSEAFF	TGTGCCAGCAGCCCGAGGGACAGGTCTGAAGCTTTCTTT
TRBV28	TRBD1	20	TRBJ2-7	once	CASSLWRPWGDRGSSYEQYF	TGTGCCAGCAGTTTATGGAGACCGTGGGGGGACAGGGGCAGCTCCTACGAGCAGTACTTC
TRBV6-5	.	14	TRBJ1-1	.	CASRLGDRNTEAFF	TGTGCCAGCAGGCTAGGTGACAGGAACACTGAAGCTTTCTTT
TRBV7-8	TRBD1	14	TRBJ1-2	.	CASSLGDRGYGYTF	TGTGCCAGCAGCTTAGGGGACAGGGGTTATGGCTACACCTTC
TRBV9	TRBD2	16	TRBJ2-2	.	CASSPSRLAGFGELFF	TGTGCCAGCAGCCCCTCGCGACTAGCGGGATTCGGGGAGCTGTTTTTT
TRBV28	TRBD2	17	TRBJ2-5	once	CASSTTTSGKRGETQYF	TGTGCCAGCAGTACTACGACTAGCGGGAAGAGGGGGGAGACCCAGTACTTC